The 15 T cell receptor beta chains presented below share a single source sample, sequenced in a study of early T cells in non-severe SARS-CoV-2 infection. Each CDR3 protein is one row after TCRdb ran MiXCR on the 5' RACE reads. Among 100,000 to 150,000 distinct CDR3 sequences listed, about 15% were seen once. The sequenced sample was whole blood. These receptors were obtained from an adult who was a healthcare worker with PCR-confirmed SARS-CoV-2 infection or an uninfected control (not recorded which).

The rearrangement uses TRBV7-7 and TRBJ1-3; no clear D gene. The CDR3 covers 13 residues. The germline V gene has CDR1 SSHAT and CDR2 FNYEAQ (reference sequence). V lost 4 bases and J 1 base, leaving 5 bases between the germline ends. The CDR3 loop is CASSSGSGNTIYF. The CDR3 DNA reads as TGTGCCAGCAGCTCGGGGTCTGGAAACACCATATATTTT.

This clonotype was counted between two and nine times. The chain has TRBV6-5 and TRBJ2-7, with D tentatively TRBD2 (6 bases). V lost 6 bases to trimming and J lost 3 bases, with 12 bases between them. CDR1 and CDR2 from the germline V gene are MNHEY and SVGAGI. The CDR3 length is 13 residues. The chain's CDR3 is CASRRLGFYEQYF. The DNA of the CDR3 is TGTGCCAGCAGAAGACTAGGATTCTACGAGCAGTACTTC.

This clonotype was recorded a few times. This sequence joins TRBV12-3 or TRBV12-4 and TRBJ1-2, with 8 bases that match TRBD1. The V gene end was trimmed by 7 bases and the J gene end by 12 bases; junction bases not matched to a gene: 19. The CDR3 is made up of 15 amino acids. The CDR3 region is CASTQSGTGARFHTF. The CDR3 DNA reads TGTGCCAGCACTCAATCCGGGACAGGAGCCCGATTTCACACCTTC.

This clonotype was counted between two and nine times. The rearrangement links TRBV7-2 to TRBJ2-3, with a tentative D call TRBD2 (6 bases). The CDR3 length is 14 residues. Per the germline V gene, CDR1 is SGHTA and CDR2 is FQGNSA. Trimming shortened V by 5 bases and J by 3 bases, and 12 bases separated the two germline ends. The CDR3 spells CASSPISGTDTQYF. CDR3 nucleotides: TGTGCCAGCAGCCCTATAAGCGGGACAGATACGCAGTATTTT.

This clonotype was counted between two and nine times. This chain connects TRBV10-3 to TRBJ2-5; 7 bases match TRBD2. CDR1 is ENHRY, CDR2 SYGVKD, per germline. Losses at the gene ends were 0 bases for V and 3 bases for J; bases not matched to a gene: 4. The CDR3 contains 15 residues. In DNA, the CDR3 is TGTGCCATCAGTGAGTCAGGCGGGGGAGAAGAGACCCAGTACTTC. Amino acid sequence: CAISESGGGEETQYF.

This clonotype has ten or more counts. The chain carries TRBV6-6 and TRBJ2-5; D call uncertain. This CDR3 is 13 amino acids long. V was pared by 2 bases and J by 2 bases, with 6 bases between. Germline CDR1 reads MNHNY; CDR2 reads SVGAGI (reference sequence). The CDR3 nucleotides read TGTGCCAGCAGTTACACCAGACAAGAGACCCAGTACTTC. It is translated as CASSYTRQETQYF.

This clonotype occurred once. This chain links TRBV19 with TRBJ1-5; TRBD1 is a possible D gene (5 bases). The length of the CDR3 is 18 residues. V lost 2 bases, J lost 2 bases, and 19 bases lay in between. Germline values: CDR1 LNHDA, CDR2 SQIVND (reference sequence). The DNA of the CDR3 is TGTGCCAGTAGTATAAGAGGCGACAGCCTCGGTGGCAATCAGCCCCAGCATTTT. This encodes CASSIRGDSLGGNQPQHF.

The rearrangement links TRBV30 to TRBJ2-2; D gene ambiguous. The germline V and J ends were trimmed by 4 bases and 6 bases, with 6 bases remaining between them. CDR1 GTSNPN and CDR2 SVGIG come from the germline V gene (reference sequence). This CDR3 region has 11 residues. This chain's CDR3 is CAWKMAGELFF. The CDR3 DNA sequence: TGTGCCTGGAAAATGGCCGGGGAGCTGTTTTTT.

This CDR3 is CAIREAGDYGYTF. The CDR3 DNA sequence: TGTGCCATCAGGGAGGCTGGGGACTATGGCTACACCTTC. V and J are TRBV10-3 and TRBJ1-2; D ambiguous. V lost 6 bases and J 3 bases, leaving 11 bases between the germline ends. Per the germline V gene, CDR1 is ENHRY and CDR2 is SYGVKD. The length of the CDR3 is 13 residues.

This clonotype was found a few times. CDR3 bases: TGTGCCAGCAGCCAAACCGCGGGAAACACCATATATTTT. Its translation: CASSQTAGNTIYF. V and J are TRBV3-1 and TRBJ1-3; D gene ambiguous. Deletions cut 2 bases from V and 4 bases from J, with 6 bases between. In germline, CDR1 is LGHDT, CDR2 YNNKEL (reference sequence). This CDR3 spans 13 amino acids.

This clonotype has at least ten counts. The CDR3 is CSASPGAYNEQFF. The DNA of the CDR3 is TGCAGTGCTAGCCCGGGGGCCTACAATGAGCAGTTCTTC. The chain links TRBV20-1 to TRBJ2-1; D might be TRBD2 (6 bases). Germline V gene data show CDR1 as DFQATT and CDR2 as SNEGSKA (reference sequence). Trimming took off 3 bases at V and 2 bases at J, with 8 bases between the two ends. This CDR3 region has 13 residues.

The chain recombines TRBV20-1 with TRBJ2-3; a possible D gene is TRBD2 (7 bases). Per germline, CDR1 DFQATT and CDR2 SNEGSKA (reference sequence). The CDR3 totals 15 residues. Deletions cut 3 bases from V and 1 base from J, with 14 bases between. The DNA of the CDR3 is TGCAGTGCTAGTTCGGGGGGCAGGGGCACAGATACGCAGTATTTT. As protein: CSASSGGRGTDTQYF.

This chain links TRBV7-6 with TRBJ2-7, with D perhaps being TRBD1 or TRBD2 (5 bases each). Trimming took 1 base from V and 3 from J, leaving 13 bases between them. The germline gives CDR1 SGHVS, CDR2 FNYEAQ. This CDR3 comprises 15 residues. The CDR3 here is CASSLGGRADYEQYF. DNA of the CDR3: TGTGCCAGCAGCTTAGGGGGACGGGCCGACTACGAGCAGTACTTC.

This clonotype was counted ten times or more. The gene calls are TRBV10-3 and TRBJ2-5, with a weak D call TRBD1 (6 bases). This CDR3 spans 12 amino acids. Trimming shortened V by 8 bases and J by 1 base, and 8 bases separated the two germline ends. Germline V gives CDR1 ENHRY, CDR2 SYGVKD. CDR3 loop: CAIGQTQETQYF. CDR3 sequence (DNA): TGTGCCATCGGACAGACCCAAGAGACCCAGTACTTC.

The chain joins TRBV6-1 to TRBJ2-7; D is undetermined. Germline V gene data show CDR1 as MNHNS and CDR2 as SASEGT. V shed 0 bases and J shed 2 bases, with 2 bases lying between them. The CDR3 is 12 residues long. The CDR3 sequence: CASSEATYEQYF. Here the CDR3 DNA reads TGTGCCAGCAGTGAAGCGACCTACGAGCAGTACTTC.